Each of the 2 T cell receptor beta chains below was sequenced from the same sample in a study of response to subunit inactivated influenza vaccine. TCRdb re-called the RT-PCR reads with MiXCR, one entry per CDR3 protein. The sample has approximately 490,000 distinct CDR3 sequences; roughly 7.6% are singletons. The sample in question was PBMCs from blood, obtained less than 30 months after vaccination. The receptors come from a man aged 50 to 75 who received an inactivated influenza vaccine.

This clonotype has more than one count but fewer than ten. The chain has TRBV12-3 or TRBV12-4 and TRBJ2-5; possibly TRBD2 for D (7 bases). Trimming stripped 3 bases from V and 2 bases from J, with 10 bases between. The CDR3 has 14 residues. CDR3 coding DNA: TGTGCCAGCAGTTTCGGGGGGCAACAAGAGACCCAGTACTTC. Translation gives CASSFGGQQETQYF.

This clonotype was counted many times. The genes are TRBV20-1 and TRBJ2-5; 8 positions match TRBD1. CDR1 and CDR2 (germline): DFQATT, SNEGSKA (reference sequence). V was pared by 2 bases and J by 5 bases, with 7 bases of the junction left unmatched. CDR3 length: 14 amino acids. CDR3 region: CSARPTGVRETQYF. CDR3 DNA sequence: TGCAGTGCTAGACCGACAGGGGTGCGGGAGACCCAGTACTTC.